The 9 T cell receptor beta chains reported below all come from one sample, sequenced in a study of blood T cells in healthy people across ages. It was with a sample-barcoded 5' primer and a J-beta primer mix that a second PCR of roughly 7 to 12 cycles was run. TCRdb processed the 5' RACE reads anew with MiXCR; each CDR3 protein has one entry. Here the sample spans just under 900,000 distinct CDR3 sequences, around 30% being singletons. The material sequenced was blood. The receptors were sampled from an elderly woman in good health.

CDR3 sequence reads: CASSTTSASSYNEQFF. In nucleotides, the CDR3 is TGTGCCAGCAGCACTACTAGCGCTAGCTCCTACAATGAGCAGTTCTTC. This chain connects TRBV7-2 to TRBJ2-1; TRBD2 matches 7 bases. V shed 5 bases and J 0 bases; nucleotides not matched to a gene: 7. The CDR3 is 16 amino acids. CDR1 is SGHTA and CDR2 is FQGNSA in the germline V gene.

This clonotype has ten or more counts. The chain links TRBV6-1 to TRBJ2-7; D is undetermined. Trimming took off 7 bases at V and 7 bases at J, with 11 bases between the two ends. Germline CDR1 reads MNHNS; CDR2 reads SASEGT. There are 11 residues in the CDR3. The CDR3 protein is CASKSSFEQYF. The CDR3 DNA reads TGTGCCAGCAAATCCTCCTTTGAGCAGTACTTC.

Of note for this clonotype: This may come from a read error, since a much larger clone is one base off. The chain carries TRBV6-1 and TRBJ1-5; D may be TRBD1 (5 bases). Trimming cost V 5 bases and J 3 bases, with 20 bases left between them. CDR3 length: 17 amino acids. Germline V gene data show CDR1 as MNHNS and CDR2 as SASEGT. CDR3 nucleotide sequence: TGTGCCAGCAGTATAAGGGGCAGTACAGAGGACAATCAGCCCCAGCATTTT. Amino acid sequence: CASSIRGSTEDNQPQHF.

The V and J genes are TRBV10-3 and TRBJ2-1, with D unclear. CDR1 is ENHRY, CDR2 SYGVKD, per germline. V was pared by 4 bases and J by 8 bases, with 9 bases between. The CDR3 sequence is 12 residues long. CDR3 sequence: CAISGAQDEQFF. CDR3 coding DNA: TGTGCCATCAGTGGGGCCCAGGATGAGCAGTTCTTC.

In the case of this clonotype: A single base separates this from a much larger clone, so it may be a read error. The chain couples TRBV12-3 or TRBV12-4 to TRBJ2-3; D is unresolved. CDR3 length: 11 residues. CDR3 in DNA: TGTGCCAGCATTAGCACAGATACGGAGTATTTT. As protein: CASISTDTEYF.

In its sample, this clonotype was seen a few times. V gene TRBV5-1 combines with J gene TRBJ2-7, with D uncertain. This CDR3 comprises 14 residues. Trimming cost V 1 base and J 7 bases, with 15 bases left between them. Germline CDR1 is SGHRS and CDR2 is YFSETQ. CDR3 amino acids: CASSLFQSPNEQYF. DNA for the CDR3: TGCGCCAGCAGCTTGTTTCAGAGCCCCAATGAGCAGTACTTC.

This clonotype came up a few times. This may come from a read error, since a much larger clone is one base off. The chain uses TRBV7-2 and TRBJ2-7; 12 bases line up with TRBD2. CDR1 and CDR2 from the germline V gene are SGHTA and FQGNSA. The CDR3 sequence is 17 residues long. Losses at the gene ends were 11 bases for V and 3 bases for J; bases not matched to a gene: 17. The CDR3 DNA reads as TGTGCCGGCCCCTTAGGTCTAGCGGGGGGGGATGGCTACGAGCAGTACTTC. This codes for CAGPLGLAGGDGYEQYF.

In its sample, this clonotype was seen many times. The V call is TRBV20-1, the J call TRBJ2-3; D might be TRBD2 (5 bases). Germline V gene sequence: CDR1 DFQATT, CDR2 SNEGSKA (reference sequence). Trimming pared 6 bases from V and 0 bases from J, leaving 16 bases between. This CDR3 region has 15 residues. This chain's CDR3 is CSATYSATSTDTQYF. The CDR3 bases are TGCAGTGCCACCTATAGCGCGACTAGCACAGATACGCAGTATTTT.

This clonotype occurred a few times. The CDR3 protein is CASSLAGGVNCGQYF. CDR3 in DNA: TGTGCCAGCAGCTTAGCAGGCGGGGTCAACTGCGGGCAGTACTTC. The V call is TRBV7-8, the J call TRBJ2-7, with D possibly being TRBD2 (6 bases). The CDR3 has 15 residues. Germline CDR1 SGHVS, CDR2 FQNEAQ. Trimming stripped 0 bases from V and 9 bases from J, with 18 bases between.